This T cell receptor (beta chain) stems from a study of cytomegalovirus exposure and HLA in healthy donors. From germline, CDR1 is SGHTA and CDR2 FQGNSA. V was pared by 5 bases and J by 7 bases, with 14 bases of the junction left unmatched. The CDR3 is 16 amino acids. Amplification used 60 Vbeta primers and 13 Jbeta primers. TCRdb keeps only in-frame clones here, not all; method: immunoSEQ multiplex PCR. This sample has approximately 200,000 clones; roughly four fifths occur once, and the top ten carry about 0.092%. This receptor was identified in a boy under 10 years old in good health and CMV-seronegative. Material: PBMCs. The chain combines TRBV7-2 with TRBJ2-7; 10 bases line up with TRBD2. The CDR3 bases are TGTGCCAGCAGCCAGCGTCCAGCGGGGGGGCCGGGGGAGCAGTACTTC. Translating it yields CASSQRPAGGPGEQYF.